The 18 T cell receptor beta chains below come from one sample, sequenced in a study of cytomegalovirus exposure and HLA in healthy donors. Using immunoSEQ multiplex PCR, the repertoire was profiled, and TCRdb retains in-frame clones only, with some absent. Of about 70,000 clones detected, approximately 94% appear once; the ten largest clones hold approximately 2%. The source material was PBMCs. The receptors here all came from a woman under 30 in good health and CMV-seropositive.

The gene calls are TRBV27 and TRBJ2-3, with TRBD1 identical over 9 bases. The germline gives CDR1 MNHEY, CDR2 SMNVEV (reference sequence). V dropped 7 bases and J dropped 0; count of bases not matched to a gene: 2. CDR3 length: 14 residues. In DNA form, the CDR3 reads TGTGCCAGCACCGGGACAGGGAGCACAGATACGCAGTATTTT. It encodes CASTGTGSTDTQYF.

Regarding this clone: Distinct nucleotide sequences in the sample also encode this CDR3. The CDR3 sequence: CASSPLSSYNEQFF. For the CDR3, the DNA is TGTGCCAGCAGCCCCCTGAGCTCCTACAATGAGCAGTTCTTC. This rearrangement joins TRBV27 to TRBJ2-1; D is ambiguous. The CDR3 totals 14 residues. V lost 6 bases, J lost 0 bases, and 9 bases lay in between. The germline V gene has CDR1 MNHEY and CDR2 SMNVEV (reference sequence).

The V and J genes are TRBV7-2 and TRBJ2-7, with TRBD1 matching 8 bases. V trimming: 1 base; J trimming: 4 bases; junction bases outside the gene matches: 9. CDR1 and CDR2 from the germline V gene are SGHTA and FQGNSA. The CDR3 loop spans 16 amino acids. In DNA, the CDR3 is TGTGCCAGCAGCTTAGGGCCCGGGACAGGAGGTTACGAGCAGTACTTC. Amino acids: CASSLGPGTGGYEQYF.

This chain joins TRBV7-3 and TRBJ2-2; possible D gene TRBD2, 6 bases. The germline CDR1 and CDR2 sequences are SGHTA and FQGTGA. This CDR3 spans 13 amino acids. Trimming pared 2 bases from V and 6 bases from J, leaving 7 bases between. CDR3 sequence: CASSLGGSGELFF. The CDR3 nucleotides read TGTGCCAGCAGCTTAGGGGGGTCCGGGGAGCTGTTTTTT.

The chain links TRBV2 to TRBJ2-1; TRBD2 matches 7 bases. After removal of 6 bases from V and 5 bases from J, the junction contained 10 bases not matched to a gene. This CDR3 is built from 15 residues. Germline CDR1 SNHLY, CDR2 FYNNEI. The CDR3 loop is CASRGGGSRDNEQFF. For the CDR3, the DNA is TGTGCCAGCAGGGGAGGCGGGAGTCGGGACAATGAGCAGTTCTTC.

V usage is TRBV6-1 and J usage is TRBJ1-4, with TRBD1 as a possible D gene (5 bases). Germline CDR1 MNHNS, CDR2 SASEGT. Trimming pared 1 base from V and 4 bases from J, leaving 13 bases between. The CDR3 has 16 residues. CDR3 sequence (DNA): TGTGCCAGCAGTGAAGGATATAGACAGTATAATGAAAAACTGTTTTTT. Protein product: CASSEGYRQYNEKLFF.

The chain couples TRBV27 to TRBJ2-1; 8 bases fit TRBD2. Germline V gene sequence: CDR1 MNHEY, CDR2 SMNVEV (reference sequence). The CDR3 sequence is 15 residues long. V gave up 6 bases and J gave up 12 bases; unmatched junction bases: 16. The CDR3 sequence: CASSPSGGGLVGQFF. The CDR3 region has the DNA TGTGCCAGCAGCCCTTCCGGGGGGGGGCTAGTGGGGCAGTTCTTC.

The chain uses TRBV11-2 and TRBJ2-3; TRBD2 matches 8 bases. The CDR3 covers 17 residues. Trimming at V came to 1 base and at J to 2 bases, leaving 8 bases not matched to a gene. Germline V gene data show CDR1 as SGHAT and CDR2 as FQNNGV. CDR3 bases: TGTGCCAGCAGCTTAGGGGAGGCGGGGGGAACCACAGATACGCAGTATTTT. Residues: CASSLGEAGGTTDTQYF.

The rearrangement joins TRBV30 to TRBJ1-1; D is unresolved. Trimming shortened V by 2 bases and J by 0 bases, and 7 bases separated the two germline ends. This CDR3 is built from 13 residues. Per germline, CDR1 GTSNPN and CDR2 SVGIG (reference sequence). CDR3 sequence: CAWSPRMNTEAFF. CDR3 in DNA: TGTGCCTGGAGTCCCCGTATGAACACTGAAGCTTTCTTT.

The CDR3 nucleotides read TGTGCCAGCTTCGGGGCTAACTATGGCTACACCTTC. This codes for CASFGANYGYTF. The V gene is TRBV25-1, the J gene TRBJ1-2; unclear D gene. This CDR3 has 12 amino acids. Germline V gene lookup returns CDR1 MGHDK and CDR2 SYGVNS. V was clipped by 8 bases and J by 0 bases, with 7 bases between them.

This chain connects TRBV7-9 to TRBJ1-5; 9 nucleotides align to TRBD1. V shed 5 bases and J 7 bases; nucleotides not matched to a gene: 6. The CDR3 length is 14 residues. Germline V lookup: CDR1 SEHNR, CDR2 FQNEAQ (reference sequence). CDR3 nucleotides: TGTGCCAGCAGCCCGGGACAGGGTGGGCAGCCCCAGCATTTT. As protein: CASSPGQGGQPQHF.

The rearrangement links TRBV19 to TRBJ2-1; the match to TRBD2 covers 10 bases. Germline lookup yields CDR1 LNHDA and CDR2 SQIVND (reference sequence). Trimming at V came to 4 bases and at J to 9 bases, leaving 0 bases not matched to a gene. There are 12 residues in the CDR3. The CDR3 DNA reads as TGTGCCAGTAGTACTAGCGGGAGTGAGCAGTTCTTC. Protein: CASSTSGSEQFF.

The CDR3 spells CSVDDPAGELGDTQYF. The CDR3, as DNA: TGCAGCGTTGATGATCCAGCGGGAGAGCTTGGAGATACGCAGTATTTT. V is TRBV29-1 and J is TRBJ2-3; 8 bases agree with TRBD2. CDR1 is SQVTM, CDR2 ANQGSEA, per germline. The CDR3 runs to 16 residues. The V gene end was trimmed by 3 bases and the J gene end by 5 bases; junction bases not matched to a gene: 13.

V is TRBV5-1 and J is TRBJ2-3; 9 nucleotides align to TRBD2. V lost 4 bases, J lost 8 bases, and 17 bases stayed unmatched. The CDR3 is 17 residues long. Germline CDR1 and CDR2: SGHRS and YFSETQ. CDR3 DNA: TGCGCCAGCAGCCCCCAACCGGGACTAGCTGGCACGGGTACGCAGTATTTT. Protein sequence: CASSPQPGLAGTGTQYF.

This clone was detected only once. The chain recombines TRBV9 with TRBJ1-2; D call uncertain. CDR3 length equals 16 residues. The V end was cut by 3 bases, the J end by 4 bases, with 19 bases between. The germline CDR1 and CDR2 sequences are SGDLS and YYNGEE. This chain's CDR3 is CASSAPPTIDPYGYTF. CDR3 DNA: TGTGCCAGCAGCGCCCCCCCGACAATCGACCCCTATGGCTACACCTTC.

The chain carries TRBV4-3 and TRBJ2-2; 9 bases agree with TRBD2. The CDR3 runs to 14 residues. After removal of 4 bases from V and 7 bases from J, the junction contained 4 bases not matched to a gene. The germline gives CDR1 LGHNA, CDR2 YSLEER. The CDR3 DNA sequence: TGCGCCAGCAGCCGCCGACTAGCGGACGGGGAGCTGTTTTTT. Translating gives CASSRRLADGELFF.

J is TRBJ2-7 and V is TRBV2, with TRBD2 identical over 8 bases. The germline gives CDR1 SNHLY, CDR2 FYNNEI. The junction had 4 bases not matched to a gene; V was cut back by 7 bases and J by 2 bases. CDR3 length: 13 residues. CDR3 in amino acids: CASISGGTYEQYF. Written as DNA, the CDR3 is TGTGCCAGCATTTCGGGAGGGACCTACGAGCAGTACTTC.

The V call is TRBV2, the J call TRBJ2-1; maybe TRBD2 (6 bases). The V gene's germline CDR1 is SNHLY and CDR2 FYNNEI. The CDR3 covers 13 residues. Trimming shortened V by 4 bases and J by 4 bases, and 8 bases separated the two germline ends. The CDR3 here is CASSVAGYNEQFF. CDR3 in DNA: TGTGCCAGCAGTGTTGCGGGATACAATGAGCAGTTCTTC. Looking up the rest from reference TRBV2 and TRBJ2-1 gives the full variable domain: EPEVTQTPSHQVTQMGQEVILRCVPISNHLYFYWYRQILGQKVEFLVSFYNNEISEKSEIFDDQFSVERPDGSNFTLKIRSTKLEDSAMYFCASSVAGYNEQFFGPGTRLTVL.